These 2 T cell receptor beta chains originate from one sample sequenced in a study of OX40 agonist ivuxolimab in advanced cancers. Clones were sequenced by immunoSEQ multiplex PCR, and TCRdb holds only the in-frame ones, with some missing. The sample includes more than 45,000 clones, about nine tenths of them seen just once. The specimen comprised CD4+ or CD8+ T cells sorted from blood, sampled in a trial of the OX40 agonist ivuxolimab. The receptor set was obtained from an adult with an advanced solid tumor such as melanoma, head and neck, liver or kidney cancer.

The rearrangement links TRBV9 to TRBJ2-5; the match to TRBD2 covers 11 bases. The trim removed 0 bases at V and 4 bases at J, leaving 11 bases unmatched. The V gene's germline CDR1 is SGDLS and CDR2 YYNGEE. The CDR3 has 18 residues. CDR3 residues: CASSVGGRIAGGGETQYF. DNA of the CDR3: TGTGCCAGCAGCGTAGGAGGTCGGATAGCGGGAGGGGGAGAGACCCAGTACTTC.

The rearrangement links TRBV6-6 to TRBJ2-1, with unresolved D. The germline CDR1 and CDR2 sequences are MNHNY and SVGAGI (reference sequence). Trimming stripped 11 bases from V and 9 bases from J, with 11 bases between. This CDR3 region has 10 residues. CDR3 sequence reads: CASLGIEQFF. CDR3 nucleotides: TGTGCCTCCTTGGGGATTGAGCAGTTCTTC.